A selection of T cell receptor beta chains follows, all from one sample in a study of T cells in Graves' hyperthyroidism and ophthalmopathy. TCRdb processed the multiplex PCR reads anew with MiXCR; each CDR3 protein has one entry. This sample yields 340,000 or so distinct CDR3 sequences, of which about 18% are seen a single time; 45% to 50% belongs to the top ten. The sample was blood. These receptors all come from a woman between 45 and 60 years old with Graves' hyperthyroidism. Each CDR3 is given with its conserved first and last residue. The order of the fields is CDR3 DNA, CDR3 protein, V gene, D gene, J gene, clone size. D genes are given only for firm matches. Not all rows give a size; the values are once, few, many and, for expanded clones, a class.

CDR3 DNA: TGTGCCGGTCGGGACGGTGGCTTGGGAGGGACTGAAGCTTTCTTT
CDR3 protein: CAGRDGGLGGTEAFF
V gene: TRBV6-1
D gene: NA
J gene: TRBJ1-1
clone size: NA

CDR3 DNA: TGCAGTGCAGCCCTTAACACCGGGGAGCTGTTTTTT
CDR3 protein: CSAALNTGELFF
V gene: TRBV20-1
D gene: NA
J gene: TRBJ2-2
clone size: few

CDR3 DNA: TGTGCCAGCAGTTTAGACAACCTCTACGAGCAGTACTTC
CDR3 protein: CASSLDNLYEQYF
V gene: TRBV28
D gene: NA
J gene: TRBJ2-7
clone size: NA

CDR3 DNA: TGCAGTGCTAACGAACTAGCGGCCGGCTACGAGCAGTACTTC
CDR3 protein: CSANELAAGYEQYF
V gene: TRBV20-1
D gene: TRBD2
J gene: TRBJ2-7
clone size: many

CDR3 DNA: TGTGCCAGCAGCGGGGGGACAGGGAGGACAGATACGCAGTATTTT
CDR3 protein: CASSGGTGRTDTQYF
V gene: TRBV9
D gene: TRBD1
J gene: TRBJ2-3
clone size: many

CDR3 DNA: TGTGCCAGCAGCATTACTTTATACACTGAAGCTTTCTTT
CDR3 protein: CASSITLYTEAFF
V gene: TRBV3-1
D gene: NA
J gene: TRBJ1-1
clone size: many

CDR3 DNA: TGTGCCAGCAGCTCCCTCGCCTCCGATGAGCAGTTCTTC
CDR3 protein: CASSSLASDEQFF
V gene: TRBV3-1
D gene: NA
J gene: TRBJ2-1
clone size: NA

CDR3 DNA: TGTGCTAGCAGCAGAGGGACAGGGCCTAATGAAAAACTGTTTTTT
CDR3 protein: CASSRGTGPNEKLFF
V gene: TRBV7-7
D gene: TRBD1
J gene: TRBJ1-4
clone size: few

CDR3 DNA: TGTGCCAGCAGCCCGGAGTTCGGGGGCCCAGGGACTGAAGCTTTCTTT
CDR3 protein: CASSPEFGGPGTEAFF
V gene: TRBV5-5
D gene: NA
J gene: TRBJ1-1
clone size: many

CDR3 DNA: TGTGCCAGCAGTTTTGGGCGCGACCGCTACGAGCAGTACTTC
CDR3 protein: CASSFGRDRYEQYF
V gene: TRBV28
D gene: NA
J gene: TRBJ2-7
clone size: many

CDR3 DNA: TGCAGTGCTAGTCGGGGGGACGGGGAGACCCAGTACTTC
CDR3 protein: CSASRGDGETQYF
V gene: TRBV20-1
D gene: TRBD2
J gene: TRBJ2-5
clone size: NA

CDR3 DNA: TGTGCCAGCAGCGTAGCAGGACAGGGGAACACTGAAGCTTTCTTT
CDR3 protein: CASSVAGQGNTEAFF
V gene: TRBV9
D gene: TRBD1
J gene: TRBJ1-1
clone size: few

CDR3 DNA: TGTGCCAGCAGCTCGGAGAATTCAGGCTCTGGAAACACCATATATTTT
CDR3 protein: CASSSENSGSGNTIYF
V gene: TRBV5-8
D gene: NA
J gene: TRBJ1-3
clone size: NA

CDR3 DNA: TGCAGTGCTAGACGTGATCGAGGGGCTGCAGATACGCAGTATTTT
CDR3 protein: CSARRDRGAADTQYF
V gene: TRBV20-1
D gene: NA
J gene: TRBJ2-3
clone size: many

CDR3 DNA: TGCAGTGCTAGCCTACGGGACCGAACCTACGAGCAGTACTTC
CDR3 protein: CSASLRDRTYEQYF
V gene: TRBV20-1
D gene: NA
J gene: TRBJ2-7
clone size: NA

CDR3 DNA: TGCGCCAGCAGCCTACAGGGTTCGGGGCAGTTCTTC
CDR3 protein: CASSLQGSGQFF
V gene: TRBV5-1
D gene: NA
J gene: TRBJ2-1
clone size: few

CDR3 DNA: TGCGCCAGCAGCTTGTCGGGGTCTAGCGGGGGCCCGACGTATAGCACAGATACGCAGTATTTT
CDR3 protein: CASSLSGSSGGPTYSTDTQYF
V gene: TRBV5-1
D gene: TRBD2
J gene: TRBJ2-3
clone size: few

CDR3 DNA: TGCAGTGCCGAGCCCATTAGCACAGATACGCAGTATTTT
CDR3 protein: CSAEPISTDTQYF
V gene: TRBV20-1
D gene: NA
J gene: TRBJ2-3
clone size: many

CDR3 DNA: TGCAGTGCTAGAGATAAGGACAAAAACATTCAGTACTTC
CDR3 protein: CSARDKDKNIQYF
V gene: TRBV20-1
D gene: NA
J gene: TRBJ2-4
clone size: NA

CDR3 DNA: TGTGCCAGCAGCGCAGGACTAGCGGGAGACGCGCAGTATTTT
CDR3 protein: CASSAGLAGDAQYF
V gene: TRBV7-9
D gene: TRBD2
J gene: TRBJ2-3
clone size: many

CDR3 DNA: TGTGCCAGCAGTCGACAGATCTACGAGCAGTACTTC
CDR3 protein: CASSRQIYEQYF
V gene: TRBV7-9
D gene: NA
J gene: TRBJ2-7
clone size: NA

CDR3 DNA: TGCGCCAGCAGCTTGGATGGCCAGGGGGCTGAAGGCTACACCTTC
CDR3 protein: CASSLDGQGAEGYTF
V gene: TRBV5-1
D gene: TRBD1
J gene: TRBJ1-2
clone size: NA

CDR3 DNA: TGCAGTGCTAAGCACTCGGGACAGGCGGGCAATCAGCCCCAGCATTTT
CDR3 protein: CSAKHSGQAGNQPQHF
V gene: TRBV20-1
D gene: TRBD1
J gene: TRBJ1-5
clone size: many

CDR3 DNA: TGTGCCAGCACCGAGGGAGGGCCCGCGCATACGCAGTATTTT
CDR3 protein: CASTEGGPAHTQYF
V gene: TRBV6-1
D gene: TRBD2
J gene: TRBJ2-3
clone size: many

CDR3 DNA: TGCGCCAGCAGCTTCGAAGGGGCAAAGGGTGAAGCTTTCTTT
CDR3 protein: CASSFEGAKGEAFF
V gene: TRBV5-1
D gene: NA
J gene: TRBJ1-1
clone size: few

CDR3 DNA: TGTGCCAGCAACCAGACAGGGGGCAATCAGCCCCAGCATTTT
CDR3 protein: CASNQTGGNQPQHF
V gene: TRBV27
D gene: TRBD1
J gene: TRBJ1-5
clone size: NA

CDR3 DNA: TGTGCCAGCAGCCCCAGAGATGCCTATGGCTACACCTTC
CDR3 protein: CASSPRDAYGYTF
V gene: TRBV12-3/TRBV12-4
D gene: NA
J gene: TRBJ1-2
clone size: few

CDR3 DNA: TGTGCCAGCAGCTCCTGGGACAGTCAAGGGTACGAGCAGTACTTC
CDR3 protein: CASSSWDSQGYEQYF
V gene: TRBV7-9
D gene: TRBD1
J gene: TRBJ2-7
clone size: NA

CDR3 DNA: TGCAGTGCTACTGGACGTACCTACGAGCAGTACTTC
CDR3 protein: CSATGRTYEQYF
V gene: TRBV20-1
D gene: NA
J gene: TRBJ2-7
clone size: many

CDR3 DNA: TGCGCCGGCAGCCCGCGAGTGTTGGTAGCGGGATTGTATGAGCAGTTCTTC
CDR3 protein: CAGSPRVLVAGLYEQFF
V gene: TRBV5-1
D gene: TRBD2
J gene: TRBJ2-1
clone size: many

CDR3 DNA: TGTGCCAGCAGCTCAGGGGGCTCTGTTAACACCGGGGAGCTGTTTTTT
CDR3 protein: CASSSGGSVNTGELFF
V gene: TRBV5-4
D gene: TRBD1
J gene: TRBJ2-2
clone size: few

CDR3 DNA: TGCGCCAGCAGCCTCTCGGCGGGCACAGATACGCAGTATTTT
CDR3 protein: CASSLSAGTDTQYF
V gene: TRBV5-1
D gene: NA
J gene: TRBJ2-3
clone size: many

CDR3 DNA: TGTGCCTGGAGTGGGAATTCACCCCTCCACTTT
CDR3 protein: CAWSGNSPLHF
V gene: TRBV30
D gene: NA
J gene: TRBJ1-6
clone size: many

CDR3 DNA: TGTGCCAGCAGCGTAGGTGCGGGGCGGACTTCTAATGAGCAGTTCTTC
CDR3 protein: CASSVGAGRTSNEQFF
V gene: TRBV9
D gene: NA
J gene: TRBJ2-1
clone size: few

CDR3 DNA: TGTGCCAGCAACCGAAGACAGGGGCTTTCACCCCTCCACTTT
CDR3 protein: CASNRRQGLSPLHF
V gene: TRBV6-1
D gene: TRBD1
J gene: TRBJ1-6
clone size: NA

CDR3 DNA: TGTGCCACCACAGAAGGGACAGGCTTTCCCTCACCCCTCCACTTT
CDR3 protein: CATTEGTGFPSPLHF
V gene: TRBV10-3
D gene: TRBD1
J gene: TRBJ1-6
clone size: NA

CDR3 DNA: TGCGCCAGCAGCTTGGGGGGAGGGCCTGGCACAGATACGCAGTATTTT
CDR3 protein: CASSLGGGPGTDTQYF
V gene: TRBV5-1
D gene: TRBD2
J gene: TRBJ2-3
clone size: few

CDR3 DNA: TGTGCCACGTGGGGACCAGCCCACTATGGCTACACCTTC
CDR3 protein: CATWGPAHYGYTF
V gene: TRBV19
D gene: NA
J gene: TRBJ1-2
clone size: NA

CDR3 DNA: TGTGGGACAGGGAGGTCTGGAAACACCATATATTTT
CDR3 protein: CGTGRSGNTIYF
V gene: TRBV2
D gene: TRBD1
J gene: TRBJ1-3
clone size: NA

CDR3 DNA: TGTGCCACCAGTGAGGAAGACCATCACACCGGGGAGCTGTTTTTT
CDR3 protein: CATSEEDHHTGELFF
V gene: TRBV24-1
D gene: NA
J gene: TRBJ2-2
clone size: NA

CDR3 DNA: TGTGCCAGCAGGCGGGACAACACGCCTAGCGGGAGTCTGAATGAGCAGTTCTTC
CDR3 protein: CASRRDNTPSGSLNEQFF
V gene: TRBV2
D gene: TRBD2
J gene: TRBJ2-1
clone size: many

CDR3 DNA: TGCGCCAGCAGCAGCGGGACAGGGGGCTCTGGAAACACCATATATTTT
CDR3 protein: CASSSGTGGSGNTIYF
V gene: TRBV5-1
D gene: TRBD1
J gene: TRBJ1-3
clone size: NA

CDR3 DNA: TGCGCCAGCAGTCCCTCTAGGGAGCGGGCTTTCTTT
CDR3 protein: CASSPSRERAFF
V gene: TRBV4-1
D gene: NA
J gene: TRBJ1-1
clone size: NA

CDR3 DNA: TGTGCCAGCACTCCGGGACAGGGATTTTTCTATGGCTACACCTTC
CDR3 protein: CASTPGQGFFYGYTF
V gene: TRBV2
D gene: TRBD1
J gene: TRBJ1-2
clone size: NA

CDR3 DNA: TGTGCCACCCAACCCCAGGGAAAACTGCTTTTT
CDR3 protein: CATQPQGKLLF
V gene: TRBV2
D gene: NA
J gene: TRBJ1-4
clone size: NA

CDR3 DNA: TGTGCCAGCAGCCCCTACCCCAACCAAGAGACCCAGTACTTC
CDR3 protein: CASSPYPNQETQYF
V gene: TRBV7-2
D gene: NA
J gene: TRBJ2-5
clone size: NA

CDR3 DNA: TGTGCCAGCAGGGCACAGGGGGACTACGAGCAGTACTTC
CDR3 protein: CASRAQGDYEQYF
V gene: TRBV28
D gene: TRBD1
J gene: TRBJ2-7
clone size: many

CDR3 DNA: TGTGCCAGCAGCCAAGTCAGTTCAGCGGGGGGCCTAGGTGCCGGGGAGCTGTTTTTT
CDR3 protein: CASSQVSSAGGLGAGELFF
V gene: TRBV4-2
D gene: TRBD2
J gene: TRBJ2-2
clone size: few

CDR3 DNA: TGCAGTGCTGGCAACATCCCGAACACTGAAGCTTTCTTT
CDR3 protein: CSAGNIPNTEAFF
V gene: TRBV20-1
D gene: NA
J gene: TRBJ1-1
clone size: many

CDR3 DNA: TGTGCCAGCAGCTTAGAAGATTCCCCGAATTCACCCCTCCACTTT
CDR3 protein: CASSLEDSPNSPLHF
V gene: TRBV11-2
D gene: NA
J gene: TRBJ1-6
clone size: many

CDR3 DNA: TGTGCCAGCTCACCCCGGACAGGGGGTGGCACTGAAGCTTTCTTT
CDR3 protein: CASSPRTGGGTEAFF
V gene: TRBV18
D gene: TRBD1
J gene: TRBJ1-1
clone size: many

CDR3 DNA: TGCAGTGCTCAGACCGGGACTAGCGGGACTGGCAATGAGCAGTTCTTC
CDR3 protein: CSAQTGTSGTGNEQFF
V gene: TRBV20-1
D gene: TRBD2
J gene: TRBJ2-1
clone size: NA

CDR3 DNA: TGTGCCAGCAGCGTGTGGACAGGGAACACTGAAGCTTTCTTT
CDR3 protein: CASSVWTGNTEAFF
V gene: TRBV9
D gene: TRBD1
J gene: TRBJ1-1
clone size: once

CDR3 DNA: TGCAGCGTTGGCGGGGGGCACACAGATACGCAGTATTTT
CDR3 protein: CSVGGGHTDTQYF
V gene: TRBV29-1
D gene: TRBD2
J gene: TRBJ2-3
clone size: many

CDR3 DNA: TGTGCCAGCAGTTTCGGTTTCGGGAACACTGAAGCTTTCTTT
CDR3 protein: CASSFGFGNTEAFF
V gene: TRBV12-3/TRBV12-4
D gene: NA
J gene: TRBJ1-1
clone size: many

CDR3 DNA: TGTGCCAGCACCACTCAACTGGGGCTTGAGCAGTTCTTC
CDR3 protein: CASTTQLGLEQFF
V gene: TRBV28
D gene: NA
J gene: TRBJ2-1
clone size: few

CDR3 DNA: TGTGCCAGCATCTCCAGGGTGGATGAGCAGTTCTTC
CDR3 protein: CASISRVDEQFF
V gene: TRBV28
D gene: NA
J gene: TRBJ2-1
clone size: many

CDR3 DNA: TGTGCCAGCAGTTACGGGCGGACAATCGGTGGCTACACCTTC
CDR3 protein: CASSYGRTIGGYTF
V gene: TRBV6-1
D gene: NA
J gene: TRBJ1-2
clone size: many

CDR3 DNA: TGCGCCAGCAGCCAGGCCTTTCTGGGGGGGCTGAACGGGGAGCTGTTTTTT
CDR3 protein: CASSQAFLGGLNGELFF
V gene: TRBV4-1
D gene: NA
J gene: TRBJ2-2
clone size: NA